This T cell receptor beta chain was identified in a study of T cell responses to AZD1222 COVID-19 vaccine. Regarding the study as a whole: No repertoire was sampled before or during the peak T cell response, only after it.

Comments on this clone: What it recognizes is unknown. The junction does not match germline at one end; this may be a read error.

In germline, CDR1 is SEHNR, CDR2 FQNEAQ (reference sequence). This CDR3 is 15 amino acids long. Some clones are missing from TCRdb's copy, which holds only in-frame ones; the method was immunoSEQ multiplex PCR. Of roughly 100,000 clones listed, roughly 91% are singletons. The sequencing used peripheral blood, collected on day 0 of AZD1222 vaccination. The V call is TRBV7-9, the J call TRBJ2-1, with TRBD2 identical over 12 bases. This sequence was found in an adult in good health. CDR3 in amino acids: CASSLAGGGANEQFF. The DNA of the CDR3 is TGTGCCAGCAGCCTAGCGGGAGGGGGGGCCAATGAGCAGTTCTTC.